The 19 T cell receptor beta chains reported below all come from one sample, sequenced in a study of cytotoxic CD8 clonotypes in ibrutinib-treated CLL. The method was immunoSEQ multiplex PCR; TCRdb's version includes in-frame clones alone and lacks a portion of them. The data contain some 50,000 clones, less than 70% of them seen just once; the ten biggest clones take up roughly 13%. The sequences come from PBMCs, collected after 12 months of ibrutinib treatment. Source of these receptors: a human donor with chronic lymphocytic leukemia.

This sequence joins TRBV27 and TRBJ1-3; D gene ambiguous. Trimming cost V 4 bases and J 0 bases, with 7 bases left between them. CDR1 is MNHEY and CDR2 is SMNVEV in the germline V gene (reference sequence). This CDR3 has 14 amino acids. Here the CDR3 reads CASSYRFSGNTIYF. The DNA of the CDR3 is TGTGCCAGCAGTTACCGGTTCTCTGGAAACACCATATATTTT.

Here the CDR3 DNA reads TGTGCCAGCATCAAAAGCGTGAGGGCCCAGGCGAGGGCTAACTATGGCTACACCTTC. Translating gives CASIKSVRAQARANYGYTF. The V gene is TRBV2, the J gene TRBJ1-2; D call uncertain. CDR3 length equals 19 residues. V shed 7 bases and J shed 0 bases, with 27 bases lying between them. Per germline, CDR1 SNHLY and CDR2 FYNNEI. The full variable domain, its missing parts supplied by reference TRBV2 and TRBJ1-2, is EPEVTQTPSHQVTQMGQEVILRCVPISNHLYFYWYRQILGQKVEFLVSFYNNEISEKSEIFDDQFSVERPDGSNFTLKIRSTKLEDSAMYFCASIKSVRAQARANYGYTFGSGTRLTVV.

This clone was picked up a small number of times. This chain uses TRBV11-2 with TRBJ2-1; the match to TRBD2 covers 9 bases. V was pared by 7 bases and J by 9 bases, with 10 bases of the junction left unmatched. Germline V CDR1 and CDR2: SGHAT, FQNNGV. This CDR3 is built from 14 residues. The chain's CDR3 is CASTNGGGAGEQFF. The CDR3, as DNA: TGTGCCAGCACCAATGGCGGGGGGGCCGGTGAGCAGTTCTTC.

This clone has just one count. This sequence joins TRBV25-1 and TRBJ1-1; tentatively, D is TRBD1 (5 bases). V gave up 5 bases and J gave up 4 bases, with 14 bases separating them. The CDR3 is 14 amino acids. In germline, CDR1 is MGHDK, CDR2 SYGVNS. CDR3 nucleotides: TGTGCCAGCAGTATATCCTACGGGGGCACTGAAGCTTTCTTT. Translation: CASSISYGGTEAFF.

The J gene is TRBJ1-1, the V gene TRBV6-1; TRBD1 matches at 7 bases. The CDR3 spans 13 residues. Germline CDR1 and CDR2: MNHNS and SASEGT. With 6 bases clipped from V and 7 bases from J, the junction kept 8 bases outside the gene matches. The CDR3 sequence is CASRDRQGSEAFF. CDR3 sequence (DNA): TGTGCCAGCAGAGATCGACAGGGCAGTGAAGCTTTCTTT.

The chain couples TRBV23-1 to TRBJ2-7; D unresolved. TRBV23-1 is treated as an ORF (open reading frame) with a function not yet certain. This CDR3 has 16 residues. V lost 4 bases and J 2 bases, leaving 18 bases between the germline ends. CDR3 DNA: TGCGCCAGCAGTCTCTTCAGCCCGTACTACACCTACGAGCAGTACTTC. Its translation: CASSLFSPYYTYEQYF.

The CDR3 is CASSPPGQGDDEQYF. The CDR3 DNA is TGCGCCAGCAGCCCCCCCGGACAGGGTGACGACGAGCAGTACTTC. The genes are TRBV5-1 and TRBJ2-7; 8 nucleotides agree with TRBD1. Germline-derived CDR1 and CDR2 are SGHRS and YFSETQ. The length of the CDR3 is 15 residues. The ends lost 4 bases at V and 5 bases at J; junction bases unmatched: 11.

In nucleotides, the CDR3 is TGTGCCAGCAGCTTAGAAGCGGGGGGGCTTAGCACAGATACGCAGTATTTT. Protein: CASSLEAGGLSTDTQYF. The V gene is TRBV7-2, the J gene TRBJ2-3; TRBD2 matches 10 bases. There are 17 residues in the CDR3. V was clipped by 1 base and J by 0 bases; unmatched bases: 4. In germline, CDR1 is SGHTA, CDR2 FQGNSA. Using reference TRBV7-2 and TRBJ2-3 for the parts outside the CDR3, the full variable domain is GAGVSQSPSNKVTEKGKDVELRCDPISGHTALYWYRQSLGQGLEFLIYFQGNSAPDKSGLPSDRFSAERTGGSVSTLTIQRTQQEDSAVYLCASSLEAGGLSTDTQYFGPGTRLTVL.

The V gene is TRBV5-1, the J gene TRBJ2-7; 11 positions match TRBD2. CDR1 is SGHRS and CDR2 is YFSETQ in the germline V gene. The junction had 4 bases not matched to a gene; V was cut back by 4 bases and J by 1 base. The length of the CDR3 is 15 residues. CDR3: CASSMLAGGSYEQYF. The DNA of the CDR3 is TGCGCCAGCAGCATGCTAGCGGGGGGATCCTACGAGCAGTACTTC.

The J gene is TRBJ1-5, the V gene TRBV28, with D perhaps TRBD1 (6 bases). This CDR3 spans 14 amino acids. CDR1 is MDHEN, CDR2 SYDVKM, per germline. Between the trimmed V and J ends, which lost 4 bases and 1 base, there was a span of 8 bases. DNA for the CDR3: TGTGCCAGCAGTTCAACAGGGAGCAATCAGCCCCAGCATTTT. Translating it yields CASSSTGSNQPQHF. Filled out from reference TRBV28 and TRBJ1-5, the complete variable domain reads DVKVTQSSRYLVKRTGEKVFLECVQDMDHENMFWYRQDPGLGLRLIYFSYDVKMKEKGDIPEGYSVSREKKERFSLILESASTNQTSMYLCASSSTGSNQPQHFGDGTRLSIL.

The chain uses TRBV11-2 and TRBJ1-4; TRBD1 aligns across 10 bases. The CDR3 is 14 residues long. With V trimmed by 5 bases and J by 8 bases, 5 bases remained unmatched. The germline V gene encodes CDR1 SGHAT and CDR2 FQNNGV. The CDR3 nucleotides are TGTGCCAGCAGCCGACAGGGGGCCGTGGAAAAACTGTTTTTT. This encodes CASSRQGAVEKLFF.

The chain joins TRBV28 to TRBJ1-2; 8 bases align to TRBD1. The CDR3 runs 14 residues. With 5 bases clipped from V and 7 bases from J, the junction kept 9 bases outside the gene matches. The germline V gene encodes CDR1 MDHEN and CDR2 SYDVKM. CDR3 sequence: CASSTMTGVSGYTF. DNA of the CDR3: TGTGCCAGCAGTACGATGACAGGGGTTTCTGGCTACACCTTC.

This clone was counted between two and nine times. The chain uses TRBV18 and TRBJ1-1, with D possibly matching TRBD1 (5 bases). CDR3 length: 14 amino acids. Per germline, CDR1 KGHSH and CDR2 LQKENI. V lost 3 bases and J lost 3, with 11 bases in between. In DNA, the CDR3 is TGTGCCAGCTCACCTTCGGGGGGGGACACTGAAGCTTTCTTT. Protein product: CASSPSGGDTEAFF.

This sequence joins TRBV7-6 and TRBJ2-5; the D gene is possibly TRBD2 (6 bases). The CDR3 extends over 18 amino acids. Between the trimmed V and J ends, which lost 2 bases and 2 bases, there was a span of 21 bases. Germline CDR1 SGHVS, CDR2 FNYEAQ. The CDR3 region is CASSLQIERGTPQETQYF. DNA for the CDR3: TGTGCCAGCAGCTTACAAATCGAACGGGGGACTCCTCAAGAGACCCAGTACTTC.

A single count supports this clone. The chain recombines TRBV6-1 with TRBJ1-1; the D is unclear. The CDR3 loop spans 13 amino acids. Trimming took 3 bases from V and 4 from J, leaving 9 bases between them. In germline, CDR1 is MNHNS, CDR2 SASEGT. CDR3 region: CASSEQRGTEAFF. The CDR3 bases are TGTGCCAGCAGTGAGCAGCGGGGCACTGAAGCTTTCTTT.

CDR3 protein: CASSFSPAGSGNQPQHF. In DNA, the CDR3 is TGTGCCAGCAGTTTTTCCCCCGCGGGATCCGGCAATCAGCCCCAGCATTTT. The chain is built from TRBV28 and TRBJ1-5; D gene ambiguous. Trimming removed 3 bases from V and 2 bases from J, with 17 bases in between. This CDR3 contains 17 residues. CDR1 and CDR2 (germline): MDHEN, SYDVKM.

This clone occurred once. This chain uses TRBV2 with TRBJ1-1; 7 nucleotides match TRBD1. Trimming took 10 bases from V and 3 from J; bases not matched to a gene: 14. The CDR3 contains 15 residues. Germline V gives CDR1 SNHLY, CDR2 FYNNEI. Written as DNA, the CDR3 is TGTGCCACCCGAATTGAGGGGACAGCCTACACTGAAGCTTTCTTT. It translates to CATRIEGTAYTEAFF.

This clone was seen more than once but under ten times. This rearrangement joins TRBV5-1 to TRBJ1-5; 12 nucleotides line up with TRBD1. This CDR3 contains 16 residues. With V trimmed by 4 bases and J by 2 bases, 4 bases remained unmatched. Germline CDR1 and CDR2: SGHRS and YFSETQ. CDR3 in amino acids: CASSPGTGGGNQPQHF. As DNA, the CDR3 is TGCGCCAGCAGCCCGGGGACAGGGGGCGGCAATCAGCCCCAGCATTTT.

This chain uses TRBV7-8 with TRBJ1-1, with unresolved D. The CDR3 has 11 residues. Germline V gives CDR1 SGHVS, CDR2 FQNEAQ. With 6 bases removed from V and 6 bases from J, the gap between germline ends came to 8 bases. Here the CDR3 reads CASSQWAEAFF. Here the CDR3 DNA reads TGTGCCAGCAGTCAATGGGCTGAAGCTTTCTTT. The full variable domain, its missing parts supplied by reference TRBV7-8 and TRBJ1-1, is GAGVSQSPRYKVAKRGQDVALRCDPISGHVSLFWYQQALGQGPEFLTYFQNEAQLDKSGLPSDRFFAERPEGSVSTLKIQRTQQEDSAVYLCASSQWAEAFFGQGTRLTVV.